One and the same sample provided the 20 T cell receptor beta chains below, sequenced in a study of OX40 agonist ivuxolimab in advanced cancers. Method: immunoSEQ multiplex PCR; TCRdb's copy keeps in-frame clones and lacks some. There are around 80,000 clones in the sample; roughly four fifths occur only once, and approximately 5% lies in the top ten. The sequenced sample was CD4+ or CD8+ T cells sorted from blood, obtained in a trial of the OX40 agonist ivuxolimab. Source of these receptors: an adult with an advanced solid tumor such as melanoma, head and neck, liver or kidney cancer.

This chain connects TRBV7-2 to TRBJ2-3; unclear D gene. Trimming removed 2 bases at V and 5 bases at J, with 8 bases between. The CDR3 length is 13 residues. CDR1 and CDR2 from the germline V gene are SGHTA and FQGNSA. The CDR3 region has the DNA TGTGCCAGCAGCTTAAGCACTCTAGATACGCAGTATTTT. This gives the protein CASSLSTLDTQYF.

This clone was detected only a few times. The chain is built from TRBV28 and TRBJ1-2, with 7 bases that match TRBD1. Trimming cost V 3 bases and J 3 bases; bases outside gene matches: 13. Germline assignment: CDR1 MDHEN and CDR2 SYDVKM. The CDR3 contains 17 residues. As DNA, the CDR3 is TGTGCCAGCAGTTTCTCTCTCCGGGACAGTGGGGACTATGGCTACACCTTC. This codes for CASSFSLRDSGDYGYTF.

CDR3 nucleotides: TGTGCCAGCAGCAAAGACAGGGCGGGATCCTACGAGCAGTACTTC. This encodes CASSKDRAGSYEQYF. The rearrangement uses TRBV5-4 and TRBJ2-7, with D maybe TRBD1 (7 bases). Deletions cut 4 bases from V and 1 base from J, with 15 bases between. Germline CDR1 SGHNT, CDR2 YYREEE (reference sequence). This CDR3 contains 15 residues.

The chain carries TRBV5-1 and TRBJ2-3, with 8 bases matching TRBD2. The germline V gene has CDR1 SGHRS and CDR2 YFSETQ. Trimming cost V 5 bases and J 0 bases; bases outside gene matches: 14. CDR3 size: 18 residues. DNA of the CDR3: TGCGCCAGCAGGCAGTATTCCCGGGAGGGAACTAGCACAGATACGCAGTATTTT. Residues: CASRQYSREGTSTDTQYF.

This clone was counted a few times. The V gene is TRBV7-2, the J gene TRBJ1-6; 8 bases align to TRBD1. Germline V gives CDR1 SGHTA, CDR2 FQGNSA. The junction had 6 bases not matched to a gene; V was cut back by 4 bases and J by 7 bases. CDR3 length: 15 amino acids. In nucleotides, the CDR3 is TGTGCCAGCAGCTCTAGACAGGGGCGGAATTCACCCCTCCACTTT. Translation gives CASSSRQGRNSPLHF.

In its sample, this clone was seen once. The J gene is TRBJ1-1, the V gene TRBV28; unclear D gene. Germline CDR1 and CDR2: MDHEN and SYDVKM. This CDR3 region has 11 residues. Between the trimmed V and J ends, which lost 3 bases and 6 bases, there was a span of 5 bases. The CDR3 DNA follows: TGTGCCAGCAGTTTCGCGGCTGAAGCTTTCTTT. It is translated as CASSFAAEAFF.

This chain joins TRBV5-6 and TRBJ1-1; D is possibly TRBD1 (6 bases). V shed 4 bases and J shed 1 base, with 8 bases lying between them. The CDR3 runs 13 residues. In germline, CDR1 is SGHDT, CDR2 YYEEEE. CDR3 amino acids: CASSLRGNTEAFF. The CDR3 DNA is TGTGCCAGCAGCCTCAGGGGGAACACTGAAGCTTTCTTT.

The gene calls are TRBV19 and TRBJ1-5; D not certain. The V end was cut by 9 bases, the J end by 0 bases, with 12 bases between. This CDR3 has 14 residues. In germline, CDR1 is LNHDA, CDR2 SQIVND (reference sequence). CDR3 DNA: TGTGCCAGCTCCCGGGAGAATAGCAATCAGCCCCAGCATTTT. It is translated as CASSRENSNQPQHF.

This sequence joins TRBV6-6 and TRBJ1-2, with 10 bases lining up with TRBD1. The CDR3 is made up of 14 amino acids. Germline lookup yields CDR1 MNHNY and CDR2 SVGAGI (reference sequence). V lost 2 bases, J lost 7 bases, and 4 bases stayed unmatched. CDR3 protein: CASSYGQGEGGYTF. The CDR3 bases are TGTGCCAGCAGTTACGGACAGGGGGAGGGTGGCTACACCTTC.

This chain uses TRBV7-6 with TRBJ2-7; 9 bases align to TRBD1. Germline trimming cut 1 base from V and 4 bases from J; bases unmatched to any gene: 8. Germline values: CDR1 SGHVS, CDR2 FNYEAQ. CDR3 length equals 16 residues. The chain's CDR3 is CASSLGQGGSTYEQYF. The CDR3, as DNA: TGTGCCAGCAGCTTAGGACAGGGGGGGTCCACATACGAGCAGTACTTC.

V gene TRBV7-2 combines with J gene TRBJ2-7; 15 bases fit TRBD2. The CDR3 consists of 19 residues. With 1 base clipped from V and 0 bases from J, the junction kept 7 bases outside the gene matches. CDR1 SGHTA and CDR2 FQGNSA come from the germline V gene. The CDR3 reads CASSLVGTSGGSSSYEQYF. CDR3 coding DNA: TGTGCCAGCAGCTTAGTAGGGACTAGCGGGGGGTCCAGCTCCTACGAGCAGTACTTC.

The chain combines TRBV18 with TRBJ2-1; D possibly corresponds to TRBD2 (6 bases). The CDR3 has 17 residues. The V end lost 0 bases, the J end lost 6 bases, and 18 bases lay between the germline ends. Germline lookup yields CDR1 KGHSH and CDR2 LQKENI. The CDR3 nucleotides are TGTGCCAGCTCACCACCTGGTAGGGTCTGGAGGGTCAATGAGCAGTTCTTC. Translation gives CASSPPGRVWRVNEQFF.

As DNA, the CDR3 is TGTGCCTCGGACAGGGGAAATCAGCCCCAGCATTTT. Its protein product is CASDRGNQPQHF. The rearrangement uses TRBV2 and TRBJ1-5, with 9 nucleotides matching TRBD1. This CDR3 comprises 12 residues. Germline CDR1 SNHLY, CDR2 FYNNEI. The V gene end was trimmed by 11 bases and the J gene end by 4 bases; junction bases not matched to a gene: 3.

The V gene is TRBV23-1, the J gene TRBJ2-5, with 7 bases aligning to TRBD1. TRBV23-1 is designated an ORF whose function remains uncertain. J gave up 2 bases and V 3 bases, and 21 bases lay outside the gene matches. The CDR3 runs to 20 residues. The CDR3 loop reads CASSHPSRRQGVKVQETQYF. Here the CDR3 DNA reads TGCGCCAGCAGTCACCCCTCAAGGAGACAGGGTGTAAAGGTTCAAGAGACCCAGTACTTC.

The V call is TRBV7-2, the J call TRBJ2-1, with 8 bases identical to TRBD2. This CDR3 contains 16 residues. V trimming: 1 base; J trimming: 9 bases; junction bases outside the gene matches: 11. Looked up from germline, CDR1 is SGHTA and CDR2 is FQGNSA. The CDR3 here is CASSLEGSGRTGEQFF. The CDR3 DNA sequence: TGTGCCAGCAGCTTAGAGGGGAGCGGGAGAACGGGTGAGCAGTTCTTC.

This chain joins TRBV2 and TRBJ2-5; 9 nucleotides agree with TRBD1. Germline CDR1 reads SNHLY; CDR2 reads FYNNEI. This CDR3 contains 16 residues. V shed 4 bases, J shed 5 bases, and the junction held 11 bases outside the gene matches. CDR3 region: CASSVGTGIVTETQYF. CDR3 in DNA: TGTGCCAGCAGTGTAGGGACAGGGATTGTGACGGAGACCCAGTACTTC.

The V gene is TRBV28, the J gene TRBJ1-1, with D maybe TRBD1 (6 bases). Germline lookup yields CDR1 MDHEN and CDR2 SYDVKM. V dropped 3 bases and J dropped 3 bases, with 17 bases sitting between them. The CDR3 sequence is 16 residues long. The CDR3 coding sequence is TGTGCCAGCAGTTTGGGGACAAGGGCCATGGACACTGAAGCTTTCTTT. Protein product: CASSLGTRAMDTEAFF.

The chain has TRBV10-3 and TRBJ1-1, with D possibly matching TRBD1 (6 bases). The CDR3 covers 15 residues. CDR1 is ENHRY and CDR2 is SYGVKD in the germline V gene. V lost 3 bases to trimming and J lost 3 bases, with 14 bases between them. The CDR3 DNA follows: TGTGCCATCAGTGAAGGGGGGGGCAGCTACACTGAAGCTTTCTTT. It encodes CAISEGGGSYTEAFF.

The chain carries TRBV18 and TRBJ1-2; D remains ambiguous. V lost 6 bases and J 5 bases, leaving 13 bases between the germline ends. Per the germline V gene, CDR1 is KGHSH and CDR2 is LQKENI. The CDR3 loop spans 13 amino acids. DNA for the CDR3: TGTGCCAGCTCTCAAGACGCGGTATATGGCTACACCTTC. This codes for CASSQDAVYGYTF.

The CDR3 spells CASSQGGHRRETQYF. The CDR3 DNA follows: TGTGCCAGCAGCCAAGGAGGACATCGTCGCGAGACCCAGTACTTC. This chain joins TRBV14 and TRBJ2-5, with D perhaps TRBD1 (5 bases). V was pared by 1 base and J by 5 bases, with 14 bases between. The CDR3 totals 15 residues. The germline gives CDR1 SGHDN, CDR2 FVKESK.